This note documents a single T cell receptor beta chain sequence. These data are taken from a study of Ad26.COV2.S vaccination and SARS-CoV-2 variants. Stated treatment: around 19 received Ad26.COV2.S at low or high dose, single or two shots; several received placebo; per-sample allocation not given. Samples analyzed were those drawn on day 63 after the first vaccine or placebo injection. CDR1 KGHSH and CDR2 LQKENI come from the germline V gene. The V end was cut by 1 base, the J end by 4 bases, with 10 bases between. CDR3 length: 14 amino acids. Data came from immunoSEQ multiplex PCR; TCRdb stores just in-frame clones and leaves some out. Of around 450,000 clones listed, approximately 88% were seen once; the top ten hold 3.5% to 4%.

V and J are TRBV18 and TRBJ2-5, with D perhaps matching TRBD1 or TRBD2 (6 bases each). This sequence originates from a person aged 18 to 65 who received the Ad26.COV2.S COVID-19 vaccine or a placebo. This sample comprised peripheral blood, obtained in a trial of Ad26.COV2.S vaccine versus placebo. In DNA form, the CDR3 reads TGTGCCAGCTCACCACAGGGGGGACGAGAGACCCAGTACTTC. It specifies CASSPQGGRETQYF.